This record covers a single T cell receptor (beta chain). As processed by the authors: Reference gene primer amplification in the assay estimated nucleated cell counts. Profiled with immunoSEQ multiplex PCR; TCRdb holds only in-frame clones, not every one. D and trimming come from the DNA, and the V and J calls and clone size come from that table. This table holds 350,000 to 400,000 clones, roughly nine tenths found once. Recruitment covered under 25 US areas and drew participants whose ages spanned about 18 to 89 years. Exposed volunteers were people who met a COVID-19 case within 2 weeks before study entry. The sample is drawn from a study of blood T cell repertoires in COVID-19. Overall study context: Donors in the United States, Italy and Spain gave samples during acute or convalescent COVID-19.

From germline, CDR1 is LGHDT and CDR2 YNNKEL (reference sequence). CDR3 length: 14 residues. After removal of 4 bases from V and 6 bases from J, the junction contained 3 bases not matched to a gene. This sequence originates from a woman aged 40 to 50 who had been exposed to COVID-19. The chain combines TRBV3-1 (or the pseudogene TRBV3-2) with TRBJ2-1; 10 nucleotides line up with TRBD1. The sequenced material came from PBMCs or T cells enriched from blood (not recorded which). The CDR3 here is CASSRRTGGNEQFF. CDR3 coding DNA: TGTGCCAGCAGCCGTCGGACAGGGGGCAATGAGCAGTTCTTC.